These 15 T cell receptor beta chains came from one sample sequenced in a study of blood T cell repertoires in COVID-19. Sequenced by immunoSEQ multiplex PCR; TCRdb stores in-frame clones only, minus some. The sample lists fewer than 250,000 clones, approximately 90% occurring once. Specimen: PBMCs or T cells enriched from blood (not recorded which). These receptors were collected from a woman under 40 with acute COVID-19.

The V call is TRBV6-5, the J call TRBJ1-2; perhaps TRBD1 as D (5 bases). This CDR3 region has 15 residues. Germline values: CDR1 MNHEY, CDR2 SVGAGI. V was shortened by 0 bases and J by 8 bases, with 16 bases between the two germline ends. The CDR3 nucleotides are TGTGCCAGCAGTTACTCGGGCCAGGGAATAGGGGGCTACACCTTC. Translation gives CASSYSGQGIGGYTF.

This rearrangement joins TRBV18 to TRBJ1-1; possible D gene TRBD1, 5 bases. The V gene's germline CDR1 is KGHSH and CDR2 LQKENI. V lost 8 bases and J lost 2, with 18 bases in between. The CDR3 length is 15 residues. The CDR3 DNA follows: TGTGCCAGCCTCGTAGGGTTAGGGGAAAACACTGAAGCTTTCTTT. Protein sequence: CASLVGLGENTEAFF.

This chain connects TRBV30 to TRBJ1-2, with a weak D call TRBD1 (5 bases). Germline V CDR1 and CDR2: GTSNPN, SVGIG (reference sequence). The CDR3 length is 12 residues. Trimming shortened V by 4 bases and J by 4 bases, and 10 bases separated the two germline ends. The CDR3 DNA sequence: TGTGCCTGGACCCCTGACAGCTATGGCTACACCTTC. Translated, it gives CAWTPDSYGYTF. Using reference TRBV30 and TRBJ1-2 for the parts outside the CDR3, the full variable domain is SQTIHQWPATLVQPVGSPLSLECTVEGTSNPNLYWYRQAAGRGLQLLFYSVGIGQISSEVPQNLSASRPQDRQFILSSKKLLLSDSGFYLCAWTPDSYGYTFGSGTRLTVV.

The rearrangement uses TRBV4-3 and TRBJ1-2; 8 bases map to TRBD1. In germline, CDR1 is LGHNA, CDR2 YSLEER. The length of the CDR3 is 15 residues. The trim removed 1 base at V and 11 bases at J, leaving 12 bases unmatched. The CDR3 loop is CASSQVMAGGARYTF. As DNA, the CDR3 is TGCGCCAGCAGCCAAGTGATGGCAGGGGGCGCGAGGTACACCTTC.

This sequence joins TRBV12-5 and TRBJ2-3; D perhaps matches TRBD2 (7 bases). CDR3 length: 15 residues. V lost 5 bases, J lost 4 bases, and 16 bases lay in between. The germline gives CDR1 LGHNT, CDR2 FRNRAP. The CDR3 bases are TGTGCTAGTGGTCCCCCGGGGGGCGGAGCAGATACGCAGTATTTT. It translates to CASGPPGGGADTQYF.

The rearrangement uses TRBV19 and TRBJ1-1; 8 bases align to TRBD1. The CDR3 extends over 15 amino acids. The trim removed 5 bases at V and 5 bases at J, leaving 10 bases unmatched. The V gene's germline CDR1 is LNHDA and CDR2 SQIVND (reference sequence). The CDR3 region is CASSPRTGRGTEAFF. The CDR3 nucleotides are TGTGCCAGTAGTCCCCGGACAGGGCGCGGAACTGAAGCTTTCTTT.

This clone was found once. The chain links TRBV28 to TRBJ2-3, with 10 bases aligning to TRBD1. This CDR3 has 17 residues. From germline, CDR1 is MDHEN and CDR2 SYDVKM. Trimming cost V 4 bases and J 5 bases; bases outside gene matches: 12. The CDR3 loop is CASSSTFGTGVRDTQYF. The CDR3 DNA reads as TGTGCCAGCAGTTCCACCTTCGGGACAGGGGTGAGAGATACGCAGTATTTT. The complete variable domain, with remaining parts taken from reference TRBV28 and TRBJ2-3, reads DVKVTQSSRYLVKRTGEKVFLECVQDMDHENMFWYRQDPGLGLRLIYFSYDVKMKEKGDIPEGYSVSREKKERFSLILESASTNQTSMYLCASSSTFGTGVRDTQYFGPGTRLTVL.

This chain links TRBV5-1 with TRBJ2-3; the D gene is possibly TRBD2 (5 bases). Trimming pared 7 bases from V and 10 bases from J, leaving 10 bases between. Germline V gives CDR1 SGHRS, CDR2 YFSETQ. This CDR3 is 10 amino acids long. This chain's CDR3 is CASRGSAQYF. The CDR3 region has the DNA TGCGCCAGCCGCGGGTCTGCGCAGTATTTT. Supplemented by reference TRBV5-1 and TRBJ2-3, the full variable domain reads KAGVTQTPRYLIKTRGQQVTLSCSPISGHRSVSWYQQTPGQGLQFLFEYFSETQRNKGNFPGRFSGRQFSNSRSEMNVSTLELGDSALYLCASRGSAQYFGPGTRLTVL.

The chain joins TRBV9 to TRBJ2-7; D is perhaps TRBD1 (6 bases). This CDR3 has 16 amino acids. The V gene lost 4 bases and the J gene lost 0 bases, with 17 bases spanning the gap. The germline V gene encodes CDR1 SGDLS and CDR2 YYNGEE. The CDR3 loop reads CASSPGSEDSSYEQYF. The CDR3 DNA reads TGTGCCAGCAGCCCCGGAAGTGAGGACAGCTCCTACGAGCAGTACTTC.

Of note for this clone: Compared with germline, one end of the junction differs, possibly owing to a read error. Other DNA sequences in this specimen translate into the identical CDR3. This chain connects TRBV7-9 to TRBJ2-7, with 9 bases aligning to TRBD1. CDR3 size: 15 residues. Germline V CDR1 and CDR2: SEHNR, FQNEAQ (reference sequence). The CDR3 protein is CASSLDGTGSYEQYF. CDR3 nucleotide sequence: TGCGCCAGCAGCTTAGACGGGACAGGGAGCTACGAGCAGTACTTC.

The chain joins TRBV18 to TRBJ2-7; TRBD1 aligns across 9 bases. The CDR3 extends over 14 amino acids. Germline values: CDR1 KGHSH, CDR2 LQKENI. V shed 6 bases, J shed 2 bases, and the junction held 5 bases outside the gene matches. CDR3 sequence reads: CASSGRDRAYEQYF. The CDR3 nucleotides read TGTGCCAGCTCCGGCCGGGACAGGGCCTACGAGCAGTACTTC.

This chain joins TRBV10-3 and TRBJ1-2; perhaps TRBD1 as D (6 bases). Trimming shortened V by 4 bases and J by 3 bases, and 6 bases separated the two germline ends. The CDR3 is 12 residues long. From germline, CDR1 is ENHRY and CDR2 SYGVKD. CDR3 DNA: TGTGCCATCAGTGGACAGGACTATGGCTACACCTTC. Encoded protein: CAISGQDYGYTF.

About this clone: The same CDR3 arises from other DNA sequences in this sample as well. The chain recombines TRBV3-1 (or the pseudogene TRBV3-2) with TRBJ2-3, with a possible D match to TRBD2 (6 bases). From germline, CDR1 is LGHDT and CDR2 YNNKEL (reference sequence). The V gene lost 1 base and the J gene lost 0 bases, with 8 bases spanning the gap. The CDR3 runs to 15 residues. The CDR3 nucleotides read TGTGCCAGCAGCCAAGTGGGGGGAAGCACAGATACGCAGTATTTT. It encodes CASSQVGGSTDTQYF.

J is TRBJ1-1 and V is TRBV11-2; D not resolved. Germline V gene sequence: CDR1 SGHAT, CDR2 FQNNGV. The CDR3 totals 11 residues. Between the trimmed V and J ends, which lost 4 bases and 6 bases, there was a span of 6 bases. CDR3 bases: TGTGCCAGCAGCTATCTGTCTGAAGCTTTCTTT. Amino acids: CASSYLSEAFF.

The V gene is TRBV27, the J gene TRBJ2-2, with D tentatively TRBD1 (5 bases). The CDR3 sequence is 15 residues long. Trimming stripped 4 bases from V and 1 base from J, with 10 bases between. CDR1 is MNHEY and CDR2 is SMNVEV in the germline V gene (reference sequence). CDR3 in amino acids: CASSWGLLNTGELFF. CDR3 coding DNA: TGTGCCAGCAGTTGGGGCCTACTGAACACCGGGGAGCTGTTTTTT.